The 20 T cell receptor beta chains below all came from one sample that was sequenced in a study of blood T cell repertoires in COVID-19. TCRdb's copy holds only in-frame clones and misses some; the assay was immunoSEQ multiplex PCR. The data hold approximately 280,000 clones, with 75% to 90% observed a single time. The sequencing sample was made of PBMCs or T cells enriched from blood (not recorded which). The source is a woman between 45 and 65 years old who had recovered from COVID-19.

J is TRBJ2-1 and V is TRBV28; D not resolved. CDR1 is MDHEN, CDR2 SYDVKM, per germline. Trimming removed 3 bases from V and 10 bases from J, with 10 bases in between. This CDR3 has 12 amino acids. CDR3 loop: CASSFTVREQFF. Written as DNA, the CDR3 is TGTGCCAGCAGTTTTACTGTACGCGAGCAGTTCTTC.

The CDR3 region is CASSLWGANTEAFF. CDR3 DNA: TGCGCCAGCAGCTTGTGGGGCGCGAACACTGAAGCTTTCTTT. The gene calls are TRBV5-1 and TRBJ1-1; D is perhaps TRBD1 (5 bases). The CDR3 runs 14 residues. Germline loops: CDR1 SGHRS, CDR2 YFSETQ. The V gene lost 1 base and the J gene lost 1 base, with 8 bases spanning the gap.

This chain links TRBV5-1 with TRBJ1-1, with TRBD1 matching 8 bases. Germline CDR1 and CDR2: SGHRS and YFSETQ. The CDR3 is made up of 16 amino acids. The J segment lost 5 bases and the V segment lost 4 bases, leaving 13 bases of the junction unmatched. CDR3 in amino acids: CASSPGDRPVVTEAFF. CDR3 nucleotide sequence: TGCGCCAGCAGCCCCGGGGACAGGCCAGTGGTAACTGAAGCTTTCTTT.

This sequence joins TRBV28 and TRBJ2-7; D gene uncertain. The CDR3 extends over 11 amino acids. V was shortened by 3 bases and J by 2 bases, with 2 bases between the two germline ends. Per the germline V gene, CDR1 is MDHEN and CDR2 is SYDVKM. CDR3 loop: CASSFTYEQYF. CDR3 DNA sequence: TGTGCCAGCAGTTTCACCTACGAGCAGTACTTC.

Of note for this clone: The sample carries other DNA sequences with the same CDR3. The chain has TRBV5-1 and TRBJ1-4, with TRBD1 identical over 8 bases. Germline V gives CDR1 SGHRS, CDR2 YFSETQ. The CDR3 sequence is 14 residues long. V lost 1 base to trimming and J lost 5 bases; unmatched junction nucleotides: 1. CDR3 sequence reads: CASSLTGGNEKLFF. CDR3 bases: TGCGCCAGCAGCTTGACAGGGGGGAATGAAAAACTGTTTTTT. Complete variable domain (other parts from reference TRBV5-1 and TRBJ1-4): KAGVTQTPRYLIKTRGQQVTLSCSPISGHRSVSWYQQTPGQGLQFLFEYFSETQRNKGNFPGRFSGRQFSNSRSEMNVSTLELGDSALYLCASSLTGGNEKLFFGSGTQLSVL.

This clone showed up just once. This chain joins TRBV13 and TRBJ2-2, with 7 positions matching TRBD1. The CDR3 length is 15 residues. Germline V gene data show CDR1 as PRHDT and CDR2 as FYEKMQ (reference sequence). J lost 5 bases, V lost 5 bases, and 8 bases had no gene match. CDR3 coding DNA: TGTGCCAGCAGCGTTCCGGGACAGAAGACCGGGGAGCTGTTTTTT. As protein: CASSVPGQKTGELFF.

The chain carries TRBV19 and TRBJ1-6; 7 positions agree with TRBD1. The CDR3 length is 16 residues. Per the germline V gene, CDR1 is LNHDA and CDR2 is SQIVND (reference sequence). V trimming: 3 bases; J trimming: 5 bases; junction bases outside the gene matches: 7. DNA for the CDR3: TGTGCCAGTAGTATCCTCCGGGACAGAAATAATTCACCCCTCCACTTT. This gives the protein CASSILRDRNNSPLHF.

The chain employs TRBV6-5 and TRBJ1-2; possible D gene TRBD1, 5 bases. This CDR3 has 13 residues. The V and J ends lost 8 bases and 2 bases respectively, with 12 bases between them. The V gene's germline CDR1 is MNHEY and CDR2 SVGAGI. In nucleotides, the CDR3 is TGTGCCAGCTCTCAGGGCTTGAACTATGGCTACACCTTC. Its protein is CASSQGLNYGYTF.

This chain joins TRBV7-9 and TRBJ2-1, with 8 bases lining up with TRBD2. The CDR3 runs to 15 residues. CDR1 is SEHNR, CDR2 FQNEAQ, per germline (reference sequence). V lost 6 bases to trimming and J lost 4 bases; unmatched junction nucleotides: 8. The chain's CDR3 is CASSPGRARYNEQFF. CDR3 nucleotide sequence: TGTGCCAGCAGTCCCGGGAGGGCCCGGTACAATGAGCAGTTCTTC.

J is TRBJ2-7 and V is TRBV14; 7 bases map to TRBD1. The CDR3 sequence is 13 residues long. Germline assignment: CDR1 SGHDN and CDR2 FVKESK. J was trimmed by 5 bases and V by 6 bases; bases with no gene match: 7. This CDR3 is CASRLTGVHEQYF. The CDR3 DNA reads TGTGCCAGCAGACTTACAGGGGTCCACGAGCAGTACTTC. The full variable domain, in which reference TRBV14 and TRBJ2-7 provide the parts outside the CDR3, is EAGVTQFPSHSVIEKGQTVTLRCDPISGHDNLYWYRRVMGKEIKFLLHFVKESKQDESGMPNNRFLAERTGGTYSTLKVQPAELEDSGVYFCASRLTGVHEQYFGPGTRLTVT.

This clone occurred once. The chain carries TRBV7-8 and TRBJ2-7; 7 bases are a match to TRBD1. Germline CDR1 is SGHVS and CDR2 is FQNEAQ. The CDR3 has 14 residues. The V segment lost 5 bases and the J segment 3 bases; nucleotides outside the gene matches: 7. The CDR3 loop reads CASSLDRTLYEQYF. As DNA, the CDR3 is TGTGCCAGCAGCCTGGACAGGACACTCTACGAGCAGTACTTC. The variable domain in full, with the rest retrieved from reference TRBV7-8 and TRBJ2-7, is GAGVSQSPRYKVAKRGQDVALRCDPISGHVSLFWYQQALGQGPEFLTYFQNEAQLDKSGLPSDRFFAERPEGSVSTLKIQRTQQEDSAVYLCASSLDRTLYEQYFGPGTRLTVT.

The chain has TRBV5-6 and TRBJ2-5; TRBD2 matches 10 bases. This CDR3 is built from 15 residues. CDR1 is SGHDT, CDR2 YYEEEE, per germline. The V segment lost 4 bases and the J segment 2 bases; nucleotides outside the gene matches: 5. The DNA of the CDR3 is TGTGCCAGCAGCCAACCTAGCGGGGGACAAGAGACCCAGTACTTC. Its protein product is CASSQPSGGQETQYF.

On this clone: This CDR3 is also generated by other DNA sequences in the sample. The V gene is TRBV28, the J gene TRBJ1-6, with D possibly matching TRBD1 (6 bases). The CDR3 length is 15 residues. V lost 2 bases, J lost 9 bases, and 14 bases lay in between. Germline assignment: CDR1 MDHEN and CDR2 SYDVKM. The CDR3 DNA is TGTGCCAGCAGTTTAGGTCAGGGGTACCGTTCACCCCTCCACTTT. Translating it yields CASSLGQGYRSPLHF. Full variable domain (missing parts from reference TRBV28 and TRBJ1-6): DVKVTQSSRYLVKRTGEKVFLECVQDMDHENMFWYRQDPGLGLRLIYFSYDVKMKEKGDIPEGYSVSREKKERFSLILESASTNQTSMYLCASSLGQGYRSPLHFGNGTRLTVT.

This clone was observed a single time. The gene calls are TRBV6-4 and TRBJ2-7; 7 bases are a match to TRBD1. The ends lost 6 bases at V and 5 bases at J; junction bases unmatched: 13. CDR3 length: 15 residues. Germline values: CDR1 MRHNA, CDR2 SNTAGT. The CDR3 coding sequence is TGTGCCAGCAGCACCAGACAGGGATGGGGACACGAGCAGTACTTC. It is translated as CASSTRQGWGHEQYF.

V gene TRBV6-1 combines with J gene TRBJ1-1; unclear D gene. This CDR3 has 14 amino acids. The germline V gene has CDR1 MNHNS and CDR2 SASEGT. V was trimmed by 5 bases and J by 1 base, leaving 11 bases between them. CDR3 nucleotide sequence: TGTGCCAGCAGTAAAGAACAGAGGAACACTGAAGCTTTCTTT. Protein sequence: CASSKEQRNTEAFF.

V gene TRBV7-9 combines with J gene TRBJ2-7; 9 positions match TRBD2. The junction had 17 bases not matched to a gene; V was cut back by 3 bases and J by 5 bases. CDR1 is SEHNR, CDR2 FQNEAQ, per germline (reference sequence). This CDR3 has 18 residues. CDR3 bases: TGTGCCAGCAGCTTCCCGTCCCGTAGTAGCGGGAGTAGGAACGAGCAGTACTTC. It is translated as CASSFPSRSSGSRNEQYF. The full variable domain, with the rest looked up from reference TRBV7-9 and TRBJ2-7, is DTGVSQNPRHKITKRGQNVTFRCDPISEHNRLYWYRQTLGQGPEFLTYFQNEAQLEKSRLLSDRFSAERPKGSFSTLEIQRTEQGDSAMYLCASSFPSRSSGSRNEQYFGPGTRLTVT.

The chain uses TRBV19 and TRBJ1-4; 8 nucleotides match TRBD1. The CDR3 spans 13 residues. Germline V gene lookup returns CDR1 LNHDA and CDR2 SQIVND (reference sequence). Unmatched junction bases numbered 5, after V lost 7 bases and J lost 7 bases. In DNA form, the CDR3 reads TGTGCCAGTACTAGGACAGGGCCTGAAAAACTGTTTTTT. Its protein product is CASTRTGPEKLFF.

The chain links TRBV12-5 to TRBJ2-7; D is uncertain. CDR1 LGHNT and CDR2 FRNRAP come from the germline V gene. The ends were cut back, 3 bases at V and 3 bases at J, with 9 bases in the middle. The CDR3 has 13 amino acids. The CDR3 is CASGFEPHYEQYF. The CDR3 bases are TGTGCTAGTGGTTTCGAGCCCCACTACGAGCAGTACTTC.

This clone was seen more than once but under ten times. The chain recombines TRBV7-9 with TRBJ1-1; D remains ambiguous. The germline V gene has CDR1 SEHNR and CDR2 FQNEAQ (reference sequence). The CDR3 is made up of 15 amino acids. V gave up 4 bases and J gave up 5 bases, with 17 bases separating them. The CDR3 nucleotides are TGTGCCAGCAGCTCCGATGCGACGGGTAGTACTGAAGCTTTCTTT. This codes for CASSSDATGSTEAFF.

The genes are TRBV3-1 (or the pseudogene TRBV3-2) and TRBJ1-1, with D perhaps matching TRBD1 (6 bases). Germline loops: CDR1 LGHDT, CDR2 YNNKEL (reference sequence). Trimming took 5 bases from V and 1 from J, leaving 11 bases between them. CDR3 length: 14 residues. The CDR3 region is CASSFRQANTEAFF. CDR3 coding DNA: TGTGCCAGCAGCTTCAGACAGGCGAACACTGAAGCTTTCTTT.